This record concerns one T cell receptor beta chain sequence. Original processing notes: Reference gene primers were amplified, and this amplification served to estimate nucleated cell counts. The protocol was immunoSEQ multiplex PCR, while the TCRdb copy is restricted to in-frame clones and leaves out a portion. V and J calls and clone size are those listed in that table; D and trimming were worked out from the DNA. The table lists about 81,000 clones, about 86% of them singletons, with 4% to 5.5% in the top ten. This CDR3 is 16 amino acids long. The V and J ends lost 4 bases and 10 bases respectively, with 21 bases between them. Germline lookup yields CDR1 SGHRS and CDR2 YFSETQ. This entry comes from a study of blood T cell repertoires in COVID-19. At the level of the study: Whether acute or convalescent, the COVID-19 samples came from the United States, Italy and Spain. The analysed material was cDNA or gDNA that came from T cells, B-cell-depleted T cells, or PBMCs.

The receptor comes from a woman older than 75 with acute or convalescent COVID-19. The specimen sequenced was peripheral blood. The genes are TRBV5-1 and TRBJ1-6, with TRBD1 as a possible D gene (6 bases). The chain's CDR3 is CASSPGGQGRGSPLHF. The CDR3 DNA sequence: TGCGCCAGCAGCCCGGGGGGGCAGGGAAGAGGGTCACCCCTCCACTTT.